This TCR beta chain was retrieved from a study of blood T cell repertoires in COVID-19. This clone was counted between two and nine times. Profiling relied on immunoSEQ multiplex PCR, and the TCRdb table lists in-frame clones only, not all of them. The profile shows about 170,000 clones, roughly 80% of them singletons. V shed 7 bases, J shed 0 bases, and the junction held 15 bases outside the gene matches. This CDR3 spans 18 amino acids. Germline lookup yields CDR1 SEHNR and CDR2 FQNEAQ (reference sequence). This rearrangement joins TRBV7-9 to TRBJ2-1; the match to TRBD1 covers 7 bases. What was sequenced was peripheral blood. The clonotype was recovered from a man aged 65-85 years with active or convalescent COVID-19. In DNA form, the CDR3 reads TGTGCCAGCATCCCGTGGGGCGTGCCAGGGGGCTCCTACAATGAGCAGTTCTTC. This translates into CASIPWGVPGGSYNEQFF.